The present T cell receptor beta chain was sequenced within a study of blood T cell repertoires in COVID-19. Assay used: immunoSEQ multiplex PCR; TCRdb lists only in-frame clones, some missing. The sample lists under 75,000 clones, 85% to 90% seen once, with 15% to 20% in the top ten. CDR3 length: 13 residues. Trimming cost V 6 bases and J 5 bases, with 13 bases left between them. Sequencing used peripheral blood. This receptor was obtained from a woman of 80 years or more with active COVID-19. This chain links TRBV12-3 or TRBV12-4 with TRBJ2-5, with D tentatively TRBD2 (6 bases). CDR3 in DNA: TGTGCCAGCAGCCCCATGGGGAGGGAGACCCAGTACTTC. It encodes CASSPMGRETQYF.